This T cell receptor beta chain emerged from a study of blood T cell repertoires in COVID-19. As for the study in general: The United States, Italy and Spain supplied acute and convalescent COVID-19 samples.

Per the study methods: Amplifying reference gene primers gave estimates of nucleated cell counts. Profiling relied on immunoSEQ multiplex PCR, and the TCRdb table lists in-frame clones only, not all of them. V and J calls and clone size are as listed in that table; D and trimming were resolved from the DNA. This table has approximately 90,000 clones, 86% appearing once. Trimming removed 5 bases from V and 6 bases from J, with 16 bases in between. From germline, CDR1 is LGHDT and CDR2 YNNKEL (reference sequence). The CDR3 sequence is 15 residues long. The gene calls are TRBV3-1 (or the pseudogene TRBV3-2) and TRBJ2-2; perhaps TRBD2 as D (6 bases). Input material: peripheral blood. The TCR comes from a woman older than 75 with acute or convalescent COVID-19. CDR3 DNA: TGTGCCAGCAGCTCATCCAACAGGAGGGCCGGGGAGCTGTTTTTT. It translates to CASSSSNRRAGELFF.